This passage covers 25 T cell receptor beta chains from one sample sequenced in a study of T-cell memory formation after mild COVID-19. MiXCR, applied by TCRdb to the 5' RACE reads, yields one record per CDR3 protein. The profile shows 250,000 to 300,000 distinct CDR3 sequences, 16% of them singletons. The sample was PBMCs or a T cell subset sorted from them (not recorded which). The receptors come from a man aged 18 to 35 who had mild COVID-19 (a few samples of this study predate the infection). Cell type and time point are not known.

V and J are TRBV4-3 and TRBJ1-1, with 8 nucleotides matching TRBD1. The trim removed 7 bases at V and 0 bases at J, leaving 7 bases unmatched. Germline-derived CDR1 and CDR2 are LGHNA and YSLEER. CDR3 length: 15 residues. The CDR3 DNA sequence: TGCGCCAGCACCCCGACAGGGGATGTGAACACTGAAGCTTTCTTT. This translates into CASTPTGDVNTEAFF.

A few counts support this clonotype. J is TRBJ2-7 and V is TRBV6-2 or TRBV6-3; 10 bases map to TRBD1. V shed 2 bases and J 7 bases; nucleotides not matched to a gene: 5. The CDR3 consists of 14 residues. Germline lookup yields CDR1 MNHEY and CDR2 SVGEGT. CDR3 bases: TGTGCCAGCAGTTACACGGGACAGGGGCAGGAGCAGTACTTC. Residues: CASSYTGQGQEQYF.

The chain couples TRBV12-5 to TRBJ2-1, with a weak D call TRBD2 (6 bases). Trimming left V 2 bases short and J 10 bases short, with 18 bases between. The CDR3 totals 15 residues. CDR1 and CDR2 (germline): LGHNT, FRNRAP. In nucleotides, the CDR3 is TGTGCTAGTGGTTTGTCCCTAGGGGAGGAGGAGGAGCAGTTCTTC. Protein sequence: CASGLSLGEEEEQFF. The variable domain in full, completed from reference TRBV12-5 and TRBJ2-1, reads DARVTQTPRHKVTEMGQEVTMRCQPILGHNTVFWYRQTMMQGLELLAYFRNRAPLDDSGMPKDRFSAEMPDATLATLKIQPSEPRDSAVYFCASGLSLGEEEEQFFGPGTRLTVL.

This clonotype was found a few times. The V and J genes are TRBV11-2 and TRBJ1-1; 8 bases align to TRBD1. In germline, CDR1 is SGHAT, CDR2 FQNNGV. The CDR3 has 17 residues. Trimming removed 5 bases from V and 0 bases from J; junction bases left unmatched: 11. The CDR3 DNA reads TGTGCCAGCAGCCAACACTGGGACAGGTTAATGAACACTGAAGCTTTCTTT. Translation gives CASSQHWDRLMNTEAFF.

The chain combines TRBV6-2 or TRBV6-3 with TRBJ2-3; 10 nucleotides align to TRBD2. The CDR3 is 15 residues long. The V and J ends lost 7 bases and 4 bases, in that order; junction bases with no gene match: 8. Germline V CDR1 and CDR2: MNHEY, SVGEGT. In DNA, the CDR3 is TGTGCCAGCACAAGCCCTAGCGGGGGATCAGATACGCAGTATTTT. Its translation is CASTSPSGGSDTQYF.

In this sample, this clonotype turned up many times. V and J are TRBV7-3 and TRBJ2-3; 9 nucleotides agree with TRBD2. Looked up from germline, CDR1 is SGHTA and CDR2 is FQGTGA. Losses at the gene ends were 3 bases for V and 3 bases for J; bases not matched to a gene: 1. The CDR3 length is 14 residues. CDR3 sequence: CASSFGLATDTQYF. In DNA form, the CDR3 reads TGTGCCAGCAGCTTCGGACTAGCGACAGATACGCAGTATTTT.

The gene calls are TRBV5-5 and TRBJ1-1, with 7 bases matching TRBD1. Germline CDR1 is SGHKS and CDR2 is YYEKEE (reference sequence). V lost 4 bases and J lost 1; bases outside the gene matches: 4. CDR3 length: 14 amino acids. The CDR3 loop reads CASSGTARNTEAFF. CDR3 in DNA: TGTGCCAGCAGCGGGACAGCGAGGAACACTGAAGCTTTCTTT.

This clonotype was counted a few times. The rearrangement joins TRBV4-1 to TRBJ2-7, with D possibly TRBD1 on 6 matching bases. Trimming took 0 bases from V and 4 from J, leaving 16 bases between them. The length of the CDR3 is 16 residues. Germline assignment: CDR1 MGHRA and CDR2 YSYEKL. In DNA form, the CDR3 reads TGCGCCAGCAGCCAAGATCAGGCCAGGGGTAGGTACGAGCAGTACTTC. It translates to CASSQDQARGRYEQYF.

This clonotype showed up just a few times. The V gene is TRBV5-5, the J gene TRBJ1-5; D gene uncertain. The CDR3 is made up of 15 amino acids. Trimming pared 1 base from V and 4 bases from J, leaving 12 bases between. Germline lookup yields CDR1 SGHKS and CDR2 YYEKEE (reference sequence). This CDR3 reads CASSLWGSGNQPQHF. The CDR3 nucleotides read TGTGCCAGCAGCTTGTGGGGTAGCGGGAATCAGCCCCAGCATTTT. Full variable domain (outside the CDR3, taken from reference TRBV5-5 and TRBJ1-5): DAGVTQSPTHLIKTRGQQVTLRCSPISGHKSVSWYQQVLGQGPQFIFQYYEKEERGRGNFPDRFSARQFPNYSSELNVNALLLGDSALYLCASSLWGSGNQPQHFGDGTRLSIL.

Many counts were recorded for this clonotype. V usage is TRBV7-2 and J usage is TRBJ1-1; D is perhaps TRBD1 (6 bases). V shed 2 bases and J shed 3 bases, with 7 bases lying between them. The CDR3 is made up of 13 amino acids. Germline V CDR1 and CDR2: SGHTA, FQGNSA. CDR3 DNA sequence: TGTGCCAGCAGCTTACGACAGGACACTGAAGCTTTCTTT. Its protein is CASSLRQDTEAFF.

The sample holds many counts of this clonotype. This sequence joins TRBV20-1 and TRBJ2-3; tentative D call: TRBD1 (6 bases). Germline CDR1 and CDR2: DFQATT and SNEGSKA (reference sequence). V was clipped by 3 bases and J by 0 bases, with 22 bases between them. This CDR3 has 18 amino acids. The CDR3 loop reads CSASEGDARGTSTDTQYF. CDR3 in DNA: TGCAGTGCTAGCGAGGGTGACGCCAGGGGAACTAGCACAGATACGCAGTATTTT.

CDR3 amino acids: CASSTHRRTDTQYF. The CDR3 nucleotides read TGTGCCAGCAGCACCCACCGACGCACAGATACGCAGTATTTT. V and J are TRBV9 and TRBJ2-3; D remains ambiguous. V dropped 4 bases and J dropped 1 base, with 10 bases sitting between them. The CDR3 has 14 amino acids. CDR1 is SGDLS, CDR2 YYNGEE, per germline.

This clonotype was counted between two and nine times. The J gene is TRBJ2-2, the V gene TRBV12-3 or TRBV12-4; 7 bases align to TRBD2. Losses at the gene ends were 4 bases for V and 0 bases for J; bases not matched to a gene: 2. CDR3 length: 15 amino acids. CDR3 sequence (DNA): TGTGCCAGCAGTTCTAGCGGCTCGAACACCGGGGAGCTGTTTTTT. This gives the protein CASSSSGSNTGELFF.

This clonotype was seen a few times. The J gene is TRBJ2-1, the V gene TRBV24-1; D uncertain. Looked up from germline, CDR1 is KGHDR and CDR2 is SFDVKD. This CDR3 region has 14 residues. The V end was cut by 7 bases, the J end by 7 bases, with 16 bases between. The chain's CDR3 is CATSPRGGRNEQFF. The CDR3 DNA follows: TGTGCCACCAGCCCCCGCGGTGGGCGGAATGAGCAGTTCTTC.

In its sample, this clonotype was seen a few times. The CDR3 spells CASSLVGQGDEAFF. The CDR3 DNA is TGCGCCAGCAGCTTGGTAGGACAGGGGGATGAAGCTTTCTTT. The chain uses TRBV5-1 and TRBJ1-1; 10 nucleotides align to TRBD1. The V gene end was trimmed by 0 bases and the J gene end by 7 bases; junction bases not matched to a gene: 3. Germline CDR1 and CDR2: SGHRS and YFSETQ. The CDR3 is 14 residues long. Variable domain in full (rest from reference TRBV5-1 and TRBJ1-1): KAGVTQTPRYLIKTRGQQVTLSCSPISGHRSVSWYQQTPGQGLQFLFEYFSETQRNKGNFPGRFSGRQFSNSRSEMNVSTLELGDSALYLCASSLVGQGDEAFFGQGTRLTVV.

The chain is built from TRBV12-3 or TRBV12-4 and TRBJ2-7; no clear D gene. The V and J ends lost 3 bases and 9 bases respectively, with 12 bases between them. CDR3 size: 12 residues. For the CDR3, the DNA is TGTGCCAGCAGTTTCGGCCCCCCAGGGCAGTACTTC. Its translation: CASSFGPPGQYF.

This chain connects TRBV28 to TRBJ1-1, with TRBD1 matching 9 bases. Germline CDR1 reads MDHEN; CDR2 reads SYDVKM. CDR3 length equals 14 residues. The V and J ends lost 8 bases and 1 base, in that order; junction bases with no gene match: 5. The CDR3, as DNA: TGTGCCAGCCGACAGGGGGGGGCGAACACTGAAGCTTTCTTT. Its protein product is CASRQGGANTEAFF.

V and J are TRBV5-4 and TRBJ2-2; the match to TRBD2 covers 9 bases. The CDR3 consists of 15 residues. Unmatched junction bases numbered 4, after V lost 4 bases and J lost 3 bases. Per the germline V gene, CDR1 is SGHNT and CDR2 is YYREEE (reference sequence). CDR3 bases: TGTGCCAGCAGCCTAGCGGGGACCTACACCGGGGAGCTGTTTTTT. Residues: CASSLAGTYTGELFF.

The chain combines TRBV7-2 with TRBJ1-1; D is undetermined. The CDR3 totals 14 residues. The germline gives CDR1 SGHTA, CDR2 FQGNSA. V lost 1 base, J lost 5 bases, and 11 bases lay in between. The CDR3 protein is CASSLGRAETEAFF. In nucleotides, the CDR3 is TGTGCCAGCAGCTTAGGTAGGGCGGAGACTGAAGCTTTCTTT.

A few counts support this clonotype. The chain uses TRBV6-5 and TRBJ2-6; D is undetermined. The V end lost 1 base, the J end lost 0 bases, and 10 bases lay between the germline ends. This CDR3 is built from 17 residues. Germline V lookup: CDR1 MNHEY, CDR2 SVGAGI. The DNA of the CDR3 is TGTGCCAGCAGTTACTGGACGGATCTCTCTGGGGCCAACGTCCTGACTTTC. The encoded protein is CASSYWTDLSGANVLTF.

With regard to this clonotype: Compared with germline, one end of the junction differs, possibly owing to a read error. The rearrangement links TRBV7-2 to TRBJ2-3; D unresolved. The CDR3 is made up of 14 amino acids. Germline values: CDR1 SGHTA, CDR2 FQGNSA. This CDR3 is CVSSLSRYTDTQYF. The CDR3 DNA follows: TGTGTCAGCAGCTTATCCAGGTACACAGATACGCAGTATTTT.

The chain recombines TRBV7-2 with TRBJ1-4; no definite D call. V was shortened by 4 bases and J by 4 bases, with 4 bases between the two germline ends. The CDR3 runs to 12 residues. Germline V gives CDR1 SGHTA, CDR2 FQGNSA. The CDR3 DNA reads as TGTGCCAGCAGCTACTATAATGAAAAACTGTTTTTT. Translation: CASSYYNEKLFF. Variable domain in full (rest from reference TRBV7-2 and TRBJ1-4): GAGVSQSPSNKVTEKGKDVELRCDPISGHTALYWYRQSLGQGLEFLIYFQGNSAPDKSGLPSDRFSAERTGGSVSTLTIQRTQQEDSAVYLCASSYYNEKLFFGSGTQLSVL.

This clonotype was seen a handful of times. The chain joins TRBV5-4 to TRBJ2-3; tentative D call: TRBD1 (5 bases). Trimming left V 3 bases short and J 2 bases short, with 13 bases between. Germline lookup yields CDR1 SGHNT and CDR2 YYREEE (reference sequence). The CDR3 sequence is 15 residues long. The CDR3 coding sequence is TGTGCCAGCAGCTCGGACAAGGACCACACAGATACGCAGTATTTT. This gives the protein CASSSDKDHTDTQYF.

The chain couples TRBV7-8 to TRBJ2-1; D gene unclear. The CDR3 contains 16 residues. The V end lost 3 bases, the J end lost 0 bases, and 12 bases lay between the germline ends. Germline CDR1 and CDR2: SGHVS and FQNEAQ. CDR3: CASSFSDSGSYNEQFF. As DNA, the CDR3 is TGTGCCAGCAGCTTCTCAGACTCGGGCTCCTACAATGAGCAGTTCTTC.

This chain connects TRBV4-1 to TRBJ1-6, with 11 bases identical to TRBD1. CDR3 length: 15 residues. Germline V gene sequence: CDR1 MGHRA, CDR2 YSYEKL. Trimming cost V 4 bases and J 7 bases; bases outside gene matches: 3. The DNA of the CDR3 is TGCGCCAGCAGCCCGGGACAGGGGGTGAATTCACCCCTCCACTTT. Translation gives CASSPGQGVNSPLHF.